The present T cell receptor beta chain was sequenced within a study of blood T cell repertoires in COVID-19 (dated by TCRdb to the early 2020s). Context from the whole study: Samples from collaborators originated in the United States, Italy and Spain and spanned both the acute and convalescent phases of COVID-19. The samples were drawn from the first 160 participants of the ongoing ImmuneRACE study and from over a thousand subjects provided by 6 global collaborators. The prospective study material was composed of cDNA or gDNA derived from T cells, B-cell-depleted T cells, or PBMCs. Where HLA class I and class II types were available, the types were taken from metadata supplied by the sample provider, not from assay-based typing. The sample metadata nearly always contained a de-identified subject ID, COVID-19 status, age in years and sex. A freely available public database, intended as a resource for researchers studying the immune response to SARS-CoV-2, is where the repertoires were released. Subjects who had been exposed to COVID-19, were actively infected with it, or had recovered from it provided the deeply sampled blood TCRbeta repertoires that made up the dataset. The full study reports these points: The quantity of clinical and demographic metadata differed by source and by participant and was supplied without curation.

Each collaborating institution followed its own protocols to collect whole blood in K2EDTA tubes. For TCRbeta analysis, collaborator samples were shipped as frozen whole blood, as isolated PBMCs, or as DNA extracted from either sample type. Including cysteine and phenylalanine, the CDR3 has 14 amino acids. Solely the CDR3 DNA is kept, with 42 bases framed from the first base. V and J are trimmed by 3 bases and 4 bases, and the gene matches miss 3 bases of the junction. For CDR1 and CDR2, the germline V gene lists SGHRS and YFSETQ. Worth noting for this clone: Which antigen it targets is not known. No base qualities exist here, and no much larger clone lies one base off it.

TCRbeta CDR3 regions were amplified from genomic DNA using the immunoSEQ Assay, a bias-controlled multiplex PCR. Turning to the authors' computational methods: The number of nucleated cells in each sample was estimated from the amplification of reference gene primers within the assay. Sequence reads were collapsed and filtered to measure the absolute abundance of every unique TCRbeta CDR3 rearrangement. Productive Simpson clonality was computed per sample as the square root of Simpson's diversity index over productive rearrangements. Here the immuneACCESS table is served through TCRdb, limited to in-frame sequences with V and J called. Missing clones are a known gap in these copies; in checked studies unresolved V genes cover under half, and the rest lacks a known reason. V and J calls and clone size are given by that table; D and trimming were obtained from the DNA. The sample has about 230,000 clones on record, roughly 80% of them singletons. The ten largest clones add up to approximately 8% of the sample.

The clonotype originates from a woman older than 75 with acute or convalescent COVID-19. In this chain, TRBV5-1 is recombined with TRBJ1-4; 7 bases in the junction line up with TRBD1. The sequenced material came from peripheral blood. The nucleotide sequence is given as TGCGCCAGCAGCTCGACAGGGAATAATGAAAAACTGTTTTTT. The resulting protein is CASSSTGNNEKLFF.